A selection of T cell receptor beta chains follows, all from one sample in a study of cytomegalovirus exposure and HLA in healthy donors. Sequenced by immunoSEQ multiplex PCR; TCRdb stores in-frame clones only, minus some. The table records about 78,000 clones, 90% to 97% of them present only once. Sequencing was performed on PBMCs. The source of these receptors is a young man in good health and CMV-seropositive. CDR3s leave out the opening cysteine and the closing phenylalanine or tryptophan. The order of the fields is J gene, V gene, CDR3 protein.

TRBJ1-2 TRBV7-2 AITDGEGGYT
TRBJ2-7 TRBV25-1 ASSETRY
TRBJ2-1 TRBV10-3 AISPGQVYNEQF
TRBJ2-7 TRBV6-1 ASSDSGTGGDEQY
TRBJ2-1 TRBV18 ASSSDGFWVEQF
TRBJ2-1 TRBV18 ASSPPLQGPYNEQF
TRBJ2-7 TRBV28 ASQTGSPYEQY
TRBJ2-5 TRBV4-1 ASSSGTSGMKTQY
TRBJ2-6 TRBV28 ASLPLSGANVLT
TRBJ2-7 TRBV28 ASSLDRAPYEQY